This T cell receptor beta chain was identified during a study of cytomegalovirus exposure and HLA in healthy donors. Study-wide background: The roughly 670 first-cohort repertoires shared a platform with the approximately 110 validation repertoires, as reported in a later analysis. The study's findings and limits: First-cohort TCR clusters tended to co-occur in the roughly 120 validation repertoires, a later analysis found. In vitro work confirmed that a few CMV-associated chains recognize CMV antigens. Both high specificity and high sensitivity reportedly marked the classifier's diagnosis of cytomegalovirus status.

Only in-frame clones appear in the TCRdb table, and some are missing; sequencing was by immunoSEQ multiplex PCR. The data contain 100,000 to 150,000 clones, around 94% of them singletons. Germline lookup yields CDR1 GTSNPN and CDR2 SVGIG (reference sequence). V lost 1 base and J 9 bases, leaving 13 bases between the germline ends. This CDR3 is 13 amino acids long. Comments on this clone: Its antigen is undetermined.

The chain employs TRBV30 and TRBJ2-1; TRBD1 might be the D (6 bases). Sample: PBMCs. The sequence derives from a woman aged 18-35 years in good health and CMV-seronegative. CDR3 in DNA: TGTGCCTGGAGTGGACCTTTAGGGGGTGAGCAGTTCTTC. This codes for CAWSGPLGGEQFF.